This T cell receptor beta chain was captured by sequencing in a study of blood T cell repertoires in COVID-19. The CDR3 loop spans 17 amino acids. The repertoire was sequenced with immunoSEQ multiplex PCR; TCRdb's copy has only in-frame clones and lacks some. The repertoire holds a few hundred thousand clones, around 90% seen once, with under 4% in the top ten. This TCR came from a woman in her twenties or thirties with COVID-19, enrolled during active disease. J is TRBJ2-2 and V is TRBV21-1; the tabulated D call, TRBD2, remains unverified against the DNA. TRBV21-1 is noted as a pseudogene. The sequenced material came from peripheral blood. The CDR3 loop is CASGTRRLAGETGELFF. The CDR3 bases are TGTGCCAGCGGAACACGCCGACTAGCGGGAGAAACCGGGGAGCTGTTTTTT.